The next 9 T cell receptor beta chains were all read from a single sample in a study of shared clonotypes between healthy human individuals. Using immunoSEQ multiplex PCR, the repertoire was profiled, and TCRdb retains in-frame clones only, with some absent. The sample lists some 2 million clones, 85% to 95% occurring once. The sample taken for sequencing was naive CD4+ T cells sorted from blood. Subset: CD45RA+ positively selected. The receptor set was obtained from a man aged 18 to 35 in good health.

J is TRBJ2-1 and V is TRBV6-6; possibly TRBD2 for D (6 bases). This CDR3 spans 13 amino acids. CDR1 is MNHNY, CDR2 SVGAGI, per germline (reference sequence). V was clipped by 6 bases and J by 8 bases, with 14 bases between them. The DNA for the CDR3 is TGTGCCAGCAGGATTCGACTAGACGATGAGCAGTTCTTC. This encodes CASRIRLDDEQFF.

This sequence joins TRBV10-2 and TRBJ2-1; D call uncertain. The ends were cut back, 7 bases at V and 1 base at J, with 8 bases in the middle. The CDR3 loop spans 13 amino acids. The V gene's germline CDR1 is WSHSY and CDR2 SAAADI. CDR3 sequence (DNA): TGCGCCAGCACCGAGGAGTCCTACAATGAGCAGTTCTTC. The encoded protein is CASTEESYNEQFF.

In this sample, this clone turned up a few times. V usage is TRBV13 and J usage is TRBJ2-1; D could derive from TRBD1 or TRBD2 (6 bases each). CDR1 and CDR2 (germline): PRHDT, FYEKMQ (reference sequence). This CDR3 spans 16 amino acids. Deletions cut 4 bases from V and 3 bases from J, with 16 bases between. The CDR3 DNA reads as TGTGCCAGCAGCTCTGGAGGGGGTCTGGTCTACAATGAGCAGTTCTTC. Encoded protein: CASSSGGGLVYNEQFF.

The rearrangement joins TRBV28 to TRBJ1-6, with 9 positions matching TRBD1. The germline V gene encodes CDR1 MDHEN and CDR2 SYDVKM. The CDR3 is 17 amino acids. The V gene end was trimmed by 4 bases and the J gene end by 7 bases; junction bases not matched to a gene: 11. The CDR3 nucleotides read TGTGCCAGCAGTTCCCCACAGGGGGCGGTACGGAATTCACCCCTCCACTTT. Translation: CASSSPQGAVRNSPLHF.

The chain combines TRBV14 with TRBJ1-1, with D unresolved. Per germline, CDR1 SGHDN and CDR2 FVKESK. The V and J ends lost 4 bases and 1 base respectively, with 7 bases between them. The CDR3 runs to 13 residues. CDR3: CASSLDENTEAFF. The CDR3 DNA reads as TGTGCCAGCAGCCTGGACGAGAACACTGAAGCTTTCTTT.

The chain combines TRBV6-1 with TRBJ2-5; the match to TRBD1 covers 10 bases. The CDR3 has 18 residues. CDR1 is MNHNS, CDR2 SASEGT, per germline. J was trimmed by 1 base and V by 3 bases; bases with no gene match: 11. This chain's CDR3 is CASSDSGTGEDFQETQYF. In DNA form, the CDR3 reads TGTGCCAGCAGTGATTCCGGGACAGGGGAAGACTTCCAAGAGACCCAGTACTTC.

The chain links TRBV6-5 to TRBJ2-7; TRBD1 might be the D (6 bases). Germline values: CDR1 MNHEY, CDR2 SVGAGI. The CDR3 length is 15 residues. V lost 6 bases to trimming and J lost 2 bases, with 17 bases between them. Here the CDR3 reads CASRLRQVGPYEQYF. CDR3 DNA: TGTGCCAGCAGACTCCGACAGGTGGGCCCCTACGAGCAGTACTTC.

The count of this clone is one. This chain links TRBV6-5 with TRBJ1-4; no firm D call. There are 14 residues in the CDR3. The germline CDR1 and CDR2 sequences are MNHEY and SVGAGI. V gave up 6 bases and J gave up 1 base, with 9 bases separating them. In nucleotides, the CDR3 is TGTGCCAGCAGGCCGACCGGAACTAATGAAAAACTGTTTTTT. Protein sequence: CASRPTGTNEKLFF.

The chain has TRBV18 and TRBJ1-1; no firm D call. The CDR3 is made up of 15 amino acids. Trimming removed 0 bases at V and 1 base at J, with 9 bases between. Germline loops: CDR1 KGHSH, CDR2 LQKENI. The CDR3 loop is CASSPPVGRNTEAFF. The CDR3 coding sequence is TGTGCCAGCTCACCACCGGTAGGAAGGAACACTGAAGCTTTCTTT.